This T cell receptor beta chain came from a study of OX40 agonist ivuxolimab in advanced cancers. Study summary: Administration of intravenous ivuxolimab to patients occurred every 2 weeks at 0.01 to 10 mg/kg. Under the entry rules, prior anti-PD-1, anti-PD-L1 or anti-CTLA-4 therapy was allowed, and roughly 41% had some. Overall study findings and caveats: Researchers did not establish what antigens the expanded peripheral T cells target.

Clones were sequenced by immunoSEQ multiplex PCR, and TCRdb holds only the in-frame ones, with some missing. The table lists around 80,000 clones, 91% of them singletons. Germline V gene lookup returns CDR1 GTSNPN and CDR2 SVGIG (reference sequence). The J segment lost 6 bases and the V segment lost 0 bases, leaving 3 bases of the junction unmatched. This CDR3 has 13 residues. As regards this clone: The antigen is undetermined.

This sample comprised CD4+ or CD8+ T cells sorted from blood, obtained in a trial of the OX40 agonist ivuxolimab. V usage is TRBV30 and J usage is TRBJ2-5, with 8 bases that match TRBD2. The sequence derives from an adult with an advanced solid tumor such as melanoma, head and neck, liver or kidney cancer. In nucleotides, the CDR3 is TGTGCCTGGAGTGTAGGCGGGAGGCAGACCCAGTACTTC. This sequence encodes CAWSVGGRQTQYF.